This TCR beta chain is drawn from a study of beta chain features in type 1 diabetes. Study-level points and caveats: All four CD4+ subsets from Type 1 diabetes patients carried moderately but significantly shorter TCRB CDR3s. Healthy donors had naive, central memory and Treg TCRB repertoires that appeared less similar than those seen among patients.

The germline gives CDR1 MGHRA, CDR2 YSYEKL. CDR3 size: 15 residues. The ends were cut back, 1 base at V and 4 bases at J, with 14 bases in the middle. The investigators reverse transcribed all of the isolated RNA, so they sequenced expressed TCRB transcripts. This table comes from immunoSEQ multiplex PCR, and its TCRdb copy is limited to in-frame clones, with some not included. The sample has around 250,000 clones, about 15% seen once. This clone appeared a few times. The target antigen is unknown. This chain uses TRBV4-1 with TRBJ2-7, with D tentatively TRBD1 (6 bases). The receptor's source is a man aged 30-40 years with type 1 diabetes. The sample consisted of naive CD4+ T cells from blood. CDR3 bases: TGCGCCAGCAGCCAAGGCGCCGGGACAACGTACGAGCAGTACTTC. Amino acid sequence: CASSQGAGTTYEQYF.